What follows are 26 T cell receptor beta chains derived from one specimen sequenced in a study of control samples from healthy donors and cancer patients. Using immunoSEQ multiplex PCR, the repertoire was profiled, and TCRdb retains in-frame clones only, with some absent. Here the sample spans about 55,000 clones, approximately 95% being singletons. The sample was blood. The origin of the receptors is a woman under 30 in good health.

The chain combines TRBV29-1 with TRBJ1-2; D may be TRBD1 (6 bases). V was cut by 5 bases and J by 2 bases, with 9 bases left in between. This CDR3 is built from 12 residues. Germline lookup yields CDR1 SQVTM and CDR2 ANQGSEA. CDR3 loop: CSVHRVNYGYTF. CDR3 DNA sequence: TGCAGCGTTCACAGGGTAAACTATGGCTACACCTTC. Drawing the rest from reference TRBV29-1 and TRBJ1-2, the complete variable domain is SAVISQKPSRDICQRGTSLTIQCQVDSQVTMMFWYRQQPGQSLTLIATANQGSEATYESGFVIDKFPISRPNLTFSTLTVSNMSPEDSSIYLCSVHRVNYGYTFGSGTRLTVV.

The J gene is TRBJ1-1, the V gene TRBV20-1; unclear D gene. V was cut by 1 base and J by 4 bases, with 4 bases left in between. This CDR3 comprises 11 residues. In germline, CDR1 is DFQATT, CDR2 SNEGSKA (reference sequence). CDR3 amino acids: CSARVLTEAFF. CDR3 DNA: TGCAGTGCTAGAGTGCTCACTGAAGCTTTCTTT.

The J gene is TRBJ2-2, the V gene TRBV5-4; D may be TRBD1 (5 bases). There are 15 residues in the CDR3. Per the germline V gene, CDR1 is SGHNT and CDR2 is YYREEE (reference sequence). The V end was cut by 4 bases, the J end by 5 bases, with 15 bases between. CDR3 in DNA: TGTGCCAGCAGCCCTCAGGGTCTCGGGACCGGGGAGCTGTTTTTT. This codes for CASSPQGLGTGELFF. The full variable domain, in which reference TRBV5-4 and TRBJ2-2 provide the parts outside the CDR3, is ETGVTQSPTHLIKTRGQQVTLRCSSQSGHNTVSWYQQALGQGPQFIFQYYREEENGRGNFPPRFSGLQFPNYSSELNVNALELDDSALYLCASSPQGLGTGELFFGEGSRLTVL.

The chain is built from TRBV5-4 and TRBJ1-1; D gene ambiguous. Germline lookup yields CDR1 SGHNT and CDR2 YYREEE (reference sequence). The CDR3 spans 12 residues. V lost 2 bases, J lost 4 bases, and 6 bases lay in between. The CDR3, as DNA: TGTGCCAGCAGCTTCGTCGGCACTGAAGCTTTCTTT. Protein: CASSFVGTEAFF.

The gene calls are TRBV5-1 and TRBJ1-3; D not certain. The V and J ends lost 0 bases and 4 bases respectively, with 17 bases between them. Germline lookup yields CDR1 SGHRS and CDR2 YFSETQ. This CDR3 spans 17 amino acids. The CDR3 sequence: CASSLGAGSSSGNTIYF. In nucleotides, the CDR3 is TGCGCCAGCAGCTTGGGGGCAGGTTCCTCCTCGGGAAACACCATATATTTT.

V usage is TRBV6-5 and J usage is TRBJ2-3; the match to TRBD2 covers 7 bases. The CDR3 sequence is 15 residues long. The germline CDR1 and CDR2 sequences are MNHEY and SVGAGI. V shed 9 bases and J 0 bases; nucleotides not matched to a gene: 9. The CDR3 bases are TGTGCCAGTCCTCCTAGCGGACCTAGCACAGATACGCAGTATTTT. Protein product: CASPPSGPSTDTQYF.

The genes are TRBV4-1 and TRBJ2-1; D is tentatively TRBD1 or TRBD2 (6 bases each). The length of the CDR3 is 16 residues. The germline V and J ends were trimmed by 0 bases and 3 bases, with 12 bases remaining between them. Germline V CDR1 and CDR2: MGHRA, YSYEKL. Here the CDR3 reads CASSQEGGHLYNEQFF. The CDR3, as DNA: TGCGCCAGCAGCCAAGAAGGGGGGCACCTCTACAATGAGCAGTTCTTC.

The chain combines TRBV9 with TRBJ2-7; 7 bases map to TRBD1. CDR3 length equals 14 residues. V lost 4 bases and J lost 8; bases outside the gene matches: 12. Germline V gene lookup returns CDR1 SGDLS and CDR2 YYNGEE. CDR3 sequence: CASSKGGSDWKQYF. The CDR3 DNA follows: TGTGCCAGCAGCAAAGGGGGCAGTGATTGGAAGCAGTACTTC.

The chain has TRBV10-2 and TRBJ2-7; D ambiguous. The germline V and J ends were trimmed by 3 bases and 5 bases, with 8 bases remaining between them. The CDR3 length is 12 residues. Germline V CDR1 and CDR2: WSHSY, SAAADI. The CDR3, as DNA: TGCGCCAGCAGTGACTATAGGAACGAGCAGTACTTC. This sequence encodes CASSDYRNEQYF.

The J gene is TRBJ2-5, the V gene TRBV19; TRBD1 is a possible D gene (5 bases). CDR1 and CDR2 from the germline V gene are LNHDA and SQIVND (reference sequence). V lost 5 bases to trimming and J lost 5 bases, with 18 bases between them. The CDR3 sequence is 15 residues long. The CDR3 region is CASSVYRTILETQYF. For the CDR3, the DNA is TGTGCCAGTAGTGTTTATCGGACAATTTTGGAGACCCAGTACTTC. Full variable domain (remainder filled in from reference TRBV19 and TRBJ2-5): DGGITQSPKYLFRKEGQNVTLSCEQNLNHDAMYWYRQDPGQGLRLIYYSQIVNDFQKGDIAEGYSVSREKKESFPLTVTSAQKNPTAFYLCASSVYRTILETQYFGPGTRLLVL.

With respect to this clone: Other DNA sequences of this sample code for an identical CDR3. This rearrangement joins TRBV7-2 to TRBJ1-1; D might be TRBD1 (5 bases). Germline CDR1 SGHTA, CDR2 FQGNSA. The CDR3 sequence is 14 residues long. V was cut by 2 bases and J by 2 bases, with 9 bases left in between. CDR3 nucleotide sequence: TGTGCCAGCAGCTTAAGGCAGGGAAACACTGAAGCTTTCTTT. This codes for CASSLRQGNTEAFF.

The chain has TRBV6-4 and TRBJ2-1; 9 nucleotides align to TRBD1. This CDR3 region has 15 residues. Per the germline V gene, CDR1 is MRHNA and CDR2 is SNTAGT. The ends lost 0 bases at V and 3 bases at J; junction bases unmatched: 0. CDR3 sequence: CASSDSTGGYNEQFF. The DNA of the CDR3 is TGTGCCAGCAGTGACTCGACAGGGGGCTACAATGAGCAGTTCTTC.

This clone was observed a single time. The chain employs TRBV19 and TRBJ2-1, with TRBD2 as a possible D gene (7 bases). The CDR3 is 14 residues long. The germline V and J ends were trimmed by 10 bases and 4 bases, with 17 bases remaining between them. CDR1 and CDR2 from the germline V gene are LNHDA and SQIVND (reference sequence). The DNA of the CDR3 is TGTGCCACCTCACAAGGGGGGGTATACAATGAGCAGTTCTTC. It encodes CATSQGGVYNEQFF. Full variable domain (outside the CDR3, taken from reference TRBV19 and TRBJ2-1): DGGITQSPKYLFRKEGQNVTLSCEQNLNHDAMYWYRQDPGQGLRLIYYSQIVNDFQKGDIAEGYSVSREKKESFPLTVTSAQKNPTAFYLCATSQGGVYNEQFFGPGTRLTVL.

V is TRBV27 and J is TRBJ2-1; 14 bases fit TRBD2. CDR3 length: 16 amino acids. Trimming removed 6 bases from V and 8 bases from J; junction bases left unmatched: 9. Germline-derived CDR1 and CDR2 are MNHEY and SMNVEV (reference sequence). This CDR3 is CASRTSGGAWVDEQFF. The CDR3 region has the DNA TGTGCCAGCAGGACTAGCGGGGGGGCCTGGGTCGATGAGCAGTTCTTC.

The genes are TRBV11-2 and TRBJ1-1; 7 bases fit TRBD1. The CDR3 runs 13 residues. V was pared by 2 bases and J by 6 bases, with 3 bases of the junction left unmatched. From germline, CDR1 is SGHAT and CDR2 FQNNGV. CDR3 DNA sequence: TGTGCCAGCAGCTTAACAGGGGTGGCTGAAGCTTTCTTT. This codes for CASSLTGVAEAFF.

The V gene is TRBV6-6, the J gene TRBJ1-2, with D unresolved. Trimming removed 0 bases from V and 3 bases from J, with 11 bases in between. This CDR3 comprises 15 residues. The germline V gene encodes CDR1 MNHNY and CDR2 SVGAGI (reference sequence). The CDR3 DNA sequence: TGTGCCAGCAGTTACTCCATAATGAGTTACTATGGCTACACCTTC. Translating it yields CASSYSIMSYYGYTF.

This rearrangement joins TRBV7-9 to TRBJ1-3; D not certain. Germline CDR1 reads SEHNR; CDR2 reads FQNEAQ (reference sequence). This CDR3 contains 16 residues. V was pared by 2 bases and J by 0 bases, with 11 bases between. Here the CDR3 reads CASSLRGLHSGNTIYF. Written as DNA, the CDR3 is TGTGCCAGCAGCTTAAGAGGTCTACACTCTGGAAACACCATATATTTT.

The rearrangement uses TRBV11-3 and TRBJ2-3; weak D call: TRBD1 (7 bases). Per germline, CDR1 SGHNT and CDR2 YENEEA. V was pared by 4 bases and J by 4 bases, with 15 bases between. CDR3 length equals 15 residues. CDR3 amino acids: CASSSGGNPADTQYF. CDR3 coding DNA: TGTGCCAGCAGCTCAGGGGGGAACCCCGCAGATACGCAGTATTTT. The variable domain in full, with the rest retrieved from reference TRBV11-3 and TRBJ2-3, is EAGVVQSPRYKIIEKKQPVAFWCNPISGHNTLYWYLQNLGQGPELLIRYENEEAVDDSQLPKDRFSAERLKGVDSTLKIQPAELGDSAVYLCASSSGGNPADTQYFGPGTRLTVL.

CDR3 DNA sequence: TGTGCCAGCAGTGAACCCCCCCCAGGAAACCTGAAGGGGACTAATGAAAAACTGTTTTTT. Amino acids: CASSEPPPGNLKGTNEKLFF. The chain couples TRBV2 to TRBJ1-4; maybe TRBD1 (5 bases). CDR1 and CDR2 (germline): SNHLY, FYNNEI. Trimming cost V 2 bases and J 2 bases, with 24 bases left between them. The CDR3 contains 20 residues.

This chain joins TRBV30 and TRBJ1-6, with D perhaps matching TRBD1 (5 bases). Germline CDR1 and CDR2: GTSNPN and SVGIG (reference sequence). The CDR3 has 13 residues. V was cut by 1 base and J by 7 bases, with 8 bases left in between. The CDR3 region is CAWSGRGNSPLHF. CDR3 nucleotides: TGTGCCTGGAGTGGGAGGGGAAATTCACCCCTCCACTTT.

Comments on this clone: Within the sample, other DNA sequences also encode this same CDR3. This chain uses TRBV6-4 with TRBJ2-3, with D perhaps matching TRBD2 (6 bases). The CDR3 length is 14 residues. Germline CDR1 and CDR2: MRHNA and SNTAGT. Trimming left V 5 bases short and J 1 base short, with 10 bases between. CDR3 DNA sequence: TGTGCCAGCAGTCGGGGCGGGGGCACAGATACGCAGTATTTT. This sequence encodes CASSRGGGTDTQYF.

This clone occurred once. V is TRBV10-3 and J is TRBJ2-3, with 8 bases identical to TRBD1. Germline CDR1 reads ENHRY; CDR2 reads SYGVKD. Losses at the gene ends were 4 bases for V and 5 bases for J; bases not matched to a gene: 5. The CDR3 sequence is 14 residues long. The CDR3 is CAISAGQGRDTQYF. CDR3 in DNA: TGTGCCATCAGTGCTGGACAGGGAAGAGATACGCAGTATTTT.

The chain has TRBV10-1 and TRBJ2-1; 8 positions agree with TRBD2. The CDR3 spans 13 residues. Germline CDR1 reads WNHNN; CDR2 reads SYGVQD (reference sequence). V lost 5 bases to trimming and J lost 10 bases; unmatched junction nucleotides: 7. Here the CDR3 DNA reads TGCGCCAGCAGTCCCCTCTTAGCGGGAGAGCAGTTCTTC. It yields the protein CASSPLLAGEQFF.

The CDR3 coding sequence is TGTGCCAGTCCGGCCAAGCCTACGAGGGCTGAAGCTTTCTTT. This sequence encodes CASPAKPTRAEAFF. The chain has TRBV19 and TRBJ1-1, with D uncertain. This CDR3 is built from 14 residues. The V end was cut by 8 bases, the J end by 6 bases, with 19 bases between. The germline CDR1 and CDR2 sequences are LNHDA and SQIVND (reference sequence).

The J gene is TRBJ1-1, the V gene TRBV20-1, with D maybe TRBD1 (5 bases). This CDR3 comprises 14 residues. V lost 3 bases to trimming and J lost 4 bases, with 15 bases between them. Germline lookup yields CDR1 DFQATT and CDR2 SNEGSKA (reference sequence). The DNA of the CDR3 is TGCAGTGCTAGTCGGGGGGAAGGGGTCACTGAAGCTTTCTTT. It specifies CSASRGEGVTEAFF.

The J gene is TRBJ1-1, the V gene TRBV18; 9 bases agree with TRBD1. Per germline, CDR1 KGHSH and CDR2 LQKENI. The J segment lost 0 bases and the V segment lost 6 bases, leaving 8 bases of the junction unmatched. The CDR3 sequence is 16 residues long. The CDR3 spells CASSKVGTGMNTEAFF. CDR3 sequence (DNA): TGTGCCAGCTCTAAGGTGGGGACAGGGATGAACACTGAAGCTTTCTTT.